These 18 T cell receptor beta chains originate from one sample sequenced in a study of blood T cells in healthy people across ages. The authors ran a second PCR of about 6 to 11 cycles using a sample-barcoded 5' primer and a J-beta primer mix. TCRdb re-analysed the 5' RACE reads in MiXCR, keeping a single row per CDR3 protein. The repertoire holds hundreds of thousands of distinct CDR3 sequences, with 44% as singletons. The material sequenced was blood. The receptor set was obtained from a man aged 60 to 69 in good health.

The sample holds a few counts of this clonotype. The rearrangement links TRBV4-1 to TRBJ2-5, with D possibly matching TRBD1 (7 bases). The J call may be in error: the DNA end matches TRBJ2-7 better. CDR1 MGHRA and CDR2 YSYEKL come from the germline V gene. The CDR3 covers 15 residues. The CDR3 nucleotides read TGCGCCAGCAGCCAAGCAAACAGGGGACTCTACGAGCAGTACTTC. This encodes CASSQANRGLYEQYF.

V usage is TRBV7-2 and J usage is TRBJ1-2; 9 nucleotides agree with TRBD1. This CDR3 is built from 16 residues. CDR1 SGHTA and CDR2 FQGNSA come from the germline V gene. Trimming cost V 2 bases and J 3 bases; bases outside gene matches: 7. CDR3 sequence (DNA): TGTGCCAGCAGCTTAACAGGGGGCAACGTTTACTATGGCTACACCTTC. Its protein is CASSLTGGNVYYGYTF. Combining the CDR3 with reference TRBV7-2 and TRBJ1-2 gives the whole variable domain GAGVSQSPSNKVTEKGKDVELRCDPISGHTALYWYRQSLGQGLEFLIYFQGNSAPDKSGLPSDRFSAERTGGSVSTLTIQRTQQEDSAVYLCASSLTGGNVYYGYTFGSGTRLTVV.

CDR3 nucleotide sequence: TGTGCCAGCACCCCGGGACACCAGAACTATGGCTACACCTTC. Its protein product is CASTPGHQNYGYTF. The V call is TRBV12-3 or TRBV12-4, the J call TRBJ1-2, with D possibly TRBD1 on 6 matching bases. The length of the CDR3 is 14 residues. The V gene lost 7 bases and the J gene lost 2 bases, with 14 bases spanning the gap.

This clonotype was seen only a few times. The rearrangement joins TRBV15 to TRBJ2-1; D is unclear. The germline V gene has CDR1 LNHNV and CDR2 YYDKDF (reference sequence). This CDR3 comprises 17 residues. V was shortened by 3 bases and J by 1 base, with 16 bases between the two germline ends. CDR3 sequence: CATSSSVLGSSYNEQFF. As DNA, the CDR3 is TGTGCCACCAGCAGTTCAGTTCTGGGCAGTTCCTACAATGAGCAGTTCTTC.

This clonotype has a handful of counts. Written as DNA, the CDR3 is TGTGCCAGCAGTGTTCTAGCGGGGGTTGAGTATTTT. This translates into CASSVLAGVEYF. The V call is TRBV6-2 or TRBV6-3, the J call TRBJ2-3, with 10 bases identical to TRBD2. The CDR3 spans 12 residues. Germline V CDR1 and CDR2: MNHEY, SVGEGT. V trimming: 5 bases; J trimming: 13 bases; junction bases outside the gene matches: 6.

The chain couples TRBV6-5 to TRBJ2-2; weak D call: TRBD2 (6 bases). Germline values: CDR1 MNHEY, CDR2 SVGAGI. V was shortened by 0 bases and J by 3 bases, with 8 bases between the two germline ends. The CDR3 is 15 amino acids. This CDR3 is CASSYSPGDTGELFF. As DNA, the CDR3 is TGTGCCAGCAGTTACTCTCCGGGGGACACCGGGGAGCTGTTTTTT.

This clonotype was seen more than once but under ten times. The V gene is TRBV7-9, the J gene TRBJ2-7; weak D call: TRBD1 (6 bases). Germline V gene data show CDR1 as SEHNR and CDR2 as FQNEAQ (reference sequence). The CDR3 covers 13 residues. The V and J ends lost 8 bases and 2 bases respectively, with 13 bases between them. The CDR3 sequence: CASGKTGAYEQYF. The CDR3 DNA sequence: TGTGCCAGCGGTAAGACAGGAGCCTACGAGCAGTACTTC.

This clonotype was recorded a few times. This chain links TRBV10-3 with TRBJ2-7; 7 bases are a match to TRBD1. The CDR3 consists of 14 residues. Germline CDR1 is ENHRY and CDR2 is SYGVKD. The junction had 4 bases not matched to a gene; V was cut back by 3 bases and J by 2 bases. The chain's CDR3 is CAISDGTAPYEQYF. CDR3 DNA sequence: TGTGCCATCAGTGATGGGACAGCACCCTACGAGCAGTACTTC.

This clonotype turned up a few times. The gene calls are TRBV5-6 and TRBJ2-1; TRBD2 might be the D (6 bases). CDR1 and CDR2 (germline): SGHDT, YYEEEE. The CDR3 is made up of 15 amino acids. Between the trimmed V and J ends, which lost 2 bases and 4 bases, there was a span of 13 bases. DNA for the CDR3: TGTGCCAGCAGCTTCGGGGGACTCCCATACAATGAGCAGTTCTTC. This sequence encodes CASSFGGLPYNEQFF.

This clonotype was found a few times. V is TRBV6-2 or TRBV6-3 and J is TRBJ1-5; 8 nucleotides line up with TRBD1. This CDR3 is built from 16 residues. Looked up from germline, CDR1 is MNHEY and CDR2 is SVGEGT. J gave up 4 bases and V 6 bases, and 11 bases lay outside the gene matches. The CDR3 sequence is CASSPRGQGGNQPQHF. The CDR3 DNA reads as TGTGCCAGCAGCCCTAGAGGACAGGGAGGGAATCAGCCCCAGCATTTT.

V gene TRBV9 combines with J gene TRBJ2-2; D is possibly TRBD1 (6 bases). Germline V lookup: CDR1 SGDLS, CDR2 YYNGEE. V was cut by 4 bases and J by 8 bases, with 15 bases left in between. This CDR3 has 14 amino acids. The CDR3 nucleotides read TGTGCCAGCAGCCCCCGGACAGTTTATGGGGAGCTGTTTTTT. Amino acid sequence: CASSPRTVYGELFF.

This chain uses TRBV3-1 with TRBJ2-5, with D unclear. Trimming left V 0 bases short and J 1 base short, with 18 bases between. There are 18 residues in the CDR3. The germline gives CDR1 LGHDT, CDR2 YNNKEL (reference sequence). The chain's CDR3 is CASSQDSIGFPCQETQYF. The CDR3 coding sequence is TGTGCCAGCAGCCAAGATTCGATTGGGTTCCCGTGCCAAGAGACCCAGTACTTC.

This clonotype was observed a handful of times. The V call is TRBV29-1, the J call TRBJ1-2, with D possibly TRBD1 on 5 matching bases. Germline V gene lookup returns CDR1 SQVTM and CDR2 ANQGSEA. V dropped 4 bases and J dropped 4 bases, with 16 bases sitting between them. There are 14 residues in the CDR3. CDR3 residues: CSVVIGDIGYGYTF. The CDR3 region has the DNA TGCAGCGTTGTTATAGGGGATATAGGCTATGGCTACACCTTC.

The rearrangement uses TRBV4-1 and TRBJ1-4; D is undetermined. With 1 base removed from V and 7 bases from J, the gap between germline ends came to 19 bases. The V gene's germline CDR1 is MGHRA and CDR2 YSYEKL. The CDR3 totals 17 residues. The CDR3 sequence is CASSQGARALGGEKLFF. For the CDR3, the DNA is TGCGCCAGCAGCCAAGGAGCTAGGGCCCTCGGCGGTGAAAAACTGTTTTTT.

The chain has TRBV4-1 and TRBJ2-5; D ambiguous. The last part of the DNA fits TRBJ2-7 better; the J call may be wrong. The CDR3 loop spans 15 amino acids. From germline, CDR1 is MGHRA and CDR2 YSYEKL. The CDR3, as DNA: TGCGCCAGCAGCCAAGATGAGGATTTACCCACCGAGCAGTACTTC. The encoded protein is CASSQDEDLPTEQYF.

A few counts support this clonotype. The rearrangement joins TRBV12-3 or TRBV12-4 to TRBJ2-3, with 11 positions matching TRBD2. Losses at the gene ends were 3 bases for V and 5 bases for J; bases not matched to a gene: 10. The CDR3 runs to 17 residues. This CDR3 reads CASSFGSSGGIIDTQYF. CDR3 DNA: TGTGCCAGCAGTTTCGGGTCTAGCGGGGGGATTATAGATACGCAGTATTTT.

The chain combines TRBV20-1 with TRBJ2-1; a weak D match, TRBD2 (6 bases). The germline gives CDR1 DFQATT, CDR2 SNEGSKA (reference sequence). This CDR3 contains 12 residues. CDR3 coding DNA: TGCAGCGGGACTCCACTTCGGGGTGAGCAGTTCTTC. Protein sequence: CSGTPLRGEQFF.

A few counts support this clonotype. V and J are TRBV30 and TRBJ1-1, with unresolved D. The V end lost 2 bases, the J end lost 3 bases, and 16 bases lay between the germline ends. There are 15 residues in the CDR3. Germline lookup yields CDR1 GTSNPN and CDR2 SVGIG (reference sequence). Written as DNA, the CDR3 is TGTGCCTGGAGTTCAGGAATGAGCGAGGACACTGAAGCTTTCTTT. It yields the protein CAWSSGMSEDTEAFF.